Sequencing of this T cell receptor beta chain was carried out in a study of monozygotic twins with inflammatory bowel disease. Each of TCRalpha and TCRbeta cDNA went through two nested PCRs, lasting about 16 and 10 cycles. Reprocessing the 5' RACE reads, TCRdb reports a single entry for every CDR3 protein and omits DNA. The sample has about 380,000 distinct CDR3 sequences; the top ten hold just over 2.5%. Note on this clonotype: Its antigen is not known.

Points from the study as a whole: The authors found no support for a single strong IBD-associated signal or clonotype. TCRbeta inverse Simpson diversity was decreased in IBD patients versus healthy co-twins. With others, IBD patients shared fewer clonotypes than healthy twins did, especially with disease activity.

The sequence came from a human donor with ulcerative colitis or Crohn's disease, or a healthy co-twin of an affected twin (not recorded which). Material for sequencing was blood.

This CDR3 reads CASSLEGLGEPYNEQFF. V usage is TRBV11-3 and J usage is TRBJ2-1; TCRdb gives TRBD1 as the D gene, but with no DNA this cannot be confirmed. The CDR3 spans 17 residues. Germline CDR1 reads SGHNT; CDR2 reads YENEEA.